Shown below are 14 T cell receptor beta chains from a single sample sequenced in a study of a mutant IDH1 vaccine in newly diagnosed glioma. Sequencing used immunoSEQ multiplex PCR; TCRdb keeps in-frame clones, though not all of them. The sample consists of around 61,000 clones, 85% to 90% of them appearing once. Antigen specificity for these receptors is unknown. Described time point: week 5, during vaccination. All doses held 300 ug of mutant IDH1 20-mer peptide, with topical imiquimod. Sequencing used PBMCs, obtained from a glioma patient whose treatment included an IDH1 peptide vaccine. These receptors all stem from a woman aged 40 to 50 with glioma.

V and J are TRBV13 and TRBJ2-2; possible D gene TRBD2, 6 bases. Germline lookup yields CDR1 PRHDT and CDR2 FYEKMQ (reference sequence). V lost 6 bases, J lost 5 bases, and 13 bases lay in between. This CDR3 is built from 14 residues. CDR3: CASSPGLKTGELFF. CDR3 DNA sequence: TGTGCCAGCAGTCCGGGACTCAAGACCGGGGAGCTGTTTTTT.

The V gene is TRBV27, the J gene TRBJ2-7, with 7 positions matching TRBD2. CDR1 MNHEY and CDR2 SMNVEV come from the germline V gene (reference sequence). The CDR3 is 17 amino acids. The V gene end was trimmed by 0 bases and the J gene end by 4 bases; junction bases not matched to a gene: 12. The DNA of the CDR3 is TGTGCCAGCAGTTTATCGATCCAGTTCAGCGGGGTTTACGAGCAGTACTTC. It codes for CASSLSIQFSGVYEQYF.

The rearrangement links TRBV27 to TRBJ2-1, with no clear D. The ends were cut back, 5 bases at V and 5 bases at J, with 22 bases in the middle. Germline lookup yields CDR1 MNHEY and CDR2 SMNVEV (reference sequence). The CDR3 has 17 residues. The CDR3 spells CASSPLFIRRIHNEQFF. The DNA of the CDR3 is TGTGCCAGCAGTCCCCTCTTTATCCGTAGGATCCACAATGAGCAGTTCTTC.

The CDR3: CASSLLKASWSDNEQFF. CDR3 in DNA: TGTGCCAGCAGCTTGCTGAAGGCCAGCTGGTCGGACAATGAGCAGTTCTTC. This rearrangement joins TRBV5-4 to TRBJ2-1; D uncertain. The CDR3 has 17 residues. From germline, CDR1 is SGHNT and CDR2 YYREEE (reference sequence). The V end was cut by 1 base, the J end by 5 bases, with 19 bases between.

This clone was counted a single time. The chain recombines TRBV6-5 with TRBJ1-6, with TRBD1 as a possible D gene (5 bases). CDR1 and CDR2 (germline): MNHEY, SVGAGI. CDR3 size: 16 residues. V dropped 0 bases and J dropped 7 bases, with 13 bases sitting between them. This CDR3 is CASSYSGSGGNSPLHF. The CDR3 coding sequence is TGTGCCAGCAGTTACTCGGGAAGCGGGGGGAATTCACCCCTCCACTTT.

The chain is built from TRBV5-1 and TRBJ2-2; D uncertain. The CDR3 covers 15 residues. Germline V gives CDR1 SGHRS, CDR2 YFSETQ. The V and J ends lost 4 bases and 4 bases respectively, with 14 bases between them. The CDR3 protein is CASSPTAGSTGELFF. CDR3 bases: TGCGCCAGCAGCCCCACAGCAGGTAGCACCGGGGAGCTGTTTTTT. The full variable domain, with the rest looked up from reference TRBV5-1 and TRBJ2-2, is KAGVTQTPRYLIKTRGQQVTLSCSPISGHRSVSWYQQTPGQGLQFLFEYFSETQRNKGNFPGRFSGRQFSNSRSEMNVSTLELGDSALYLCASSPTAGSTGELFFGEGSRLTVL.

The CDR3 loop is CASSPSPGLGYEQYF. Written as DNA, the CDR3 is TGTGCCAGCAGCCCAAGTCCGGGCCTCGGATACGAGCAGTACTTC. The chain combines TRBV7-9 with TRBJ2-7; no reliable D call. Germline V gives CDR1 SEHNR, CDR2 FQNEAQ (reference sequence). The CDR3 loop spans 15 amino acids. The V end lost 5 bases, the J end lost 4 bases, and 18 bases lay between the germline ends.

The chain links TRBV7-8 to TRBJ1-1; the D is unclear. V was trimmed by 1 base and J by 7 bases, leaving 7 bases between them. CDR1 and CDR2 (germline): SGHVS, FQNEAQ. The CDR3 length is 12 residues. The CDR3 nucleotides read TGTGCCAGCAGCTTAGATGGCCATGAAGCTTTCTTT. Translation: CASSLDGHEAFF.

The chain uses TRBV28 and TRBJ2-5, with D possibly TRBD1 on 6 matching bases. Germline loops: CDR1 MDHEN, CDR2 SYDVKM. This CDR3 comprises 15 residues. V was shortened by 2 bases and J by 2 bases, with 12 bases between the two germline ends. The CDR3 spells CASSLLRGRQETQYF. The CDR3 DNA sequence: TGTGCCAGCAGTTTACTTAGGGGGAGACAAGAGACCCAGTACTTC.

The gene calls are TRBV7-2 and TRBJ2-7; a possible D gene is TRBD2 (5 bases). Germline V gene sequence: CDR1 SGHTA, CDR2 FQGNSA. The CDR3 extends over 14 amino acids. Trimming removed 5 bases from V and 5 bases from J, with 16 bases in between. The CDR3 DNA is TGTGCCAGCAGCGCTGGCCGGGGTAAAAACGAGCAGTACTTC. Amino acids: CASSAGRGKNEQYF.

The rearrangement uses TRBV6-4 and TRBJ2-2, with TRBD2 matching over 8 bases. Germline V lookup: CDR1 MRHNA, CDR2 SNTAGT. Trimming at V came to 6 bases and at J to 2 bases, leaving 2 bases not matched to a gene. CDR3 size: 14 residues. The CDR3: CASRRGGNTGELFF. CDR3 DNA sequence: TGTGCCAGCAGACGGGGGGGAAACACCGGGGAGCTGTTTTTT.

The sample holds one count of this clone. One end of the junction is discordant with germline, which a read error may explain. V usage is TRBV5-8 and J usage is TRBJ2-5, with 10 bases identical to TRBD2. The CDR3 loop spans 13 amino acids. Germline CDR1 reads SGHTS; CDR2 reads YDEGEE. CDR3 residues: CASSFGGSGGEHF. The CDR3 DNA follows: TGTGCCAGCAGCTTCGGTGGGAGCGGGGGGGAACACTTC. Together with reference TRBV5-8 and TRBJ2-5, the CDR3 gives the full variable domain: EAGVTQSPTHLIKTRGQQATLRCSPISGHTSVYWYQQALGLGLQFLLWYDEGEERNRGNFPPRFSGRQFPNYSSELNVNALELEDSALYLCASSFGGSGGEHFGPGTRLLVL.

The CDR3 DNA reads TGTGCCAGCAGTTATGGTGCAACACAGGGAAGCACTGAAGCTTTCTTT. Residues: CASSYGATQGSTEAFF. The chain carries TRBV6-6 and TRBJ1-1; TRBD1 is a possible D gene (6 bases). The germline CDR1 and CDR2 sequences are MNHNY and SVGAGI (reference sequence). This CDR3 is 16 amino acids long. V was trimmed by 3 bases and J by 4 bases, leaving 18 bases between them.

The rearrangement joins TRBV5-1 to TRBJ2-7, with 7 bases fitting TRBD1. With V trimmed by 4 bases and J by 6 bases, 10 bases remained unmatched. The length of the CDR3 is 14 residues. The germline V gene has CDR1 SGHRS and CDR2 YFSETQ. The CDR3 DNA is TGCGCCAGCAGCCGGGACAGCGGTTTGAGCGAGCAGTACTTC. This translates into CASSRDSGLSEQYF. The full variable domain, rest sourced from reference TRBV5-1 and TRBJ2-7, is KAGVTQTPRYLIKTRGQQVTLSCSPISGHRSVSWYQQTPGQGLQFLFEYFSETQRNKGNFPGRFSGRQFSNSRSEMNVSTLELGDSALYLCASSRDSGLSEQYFGPGTRLTVT.